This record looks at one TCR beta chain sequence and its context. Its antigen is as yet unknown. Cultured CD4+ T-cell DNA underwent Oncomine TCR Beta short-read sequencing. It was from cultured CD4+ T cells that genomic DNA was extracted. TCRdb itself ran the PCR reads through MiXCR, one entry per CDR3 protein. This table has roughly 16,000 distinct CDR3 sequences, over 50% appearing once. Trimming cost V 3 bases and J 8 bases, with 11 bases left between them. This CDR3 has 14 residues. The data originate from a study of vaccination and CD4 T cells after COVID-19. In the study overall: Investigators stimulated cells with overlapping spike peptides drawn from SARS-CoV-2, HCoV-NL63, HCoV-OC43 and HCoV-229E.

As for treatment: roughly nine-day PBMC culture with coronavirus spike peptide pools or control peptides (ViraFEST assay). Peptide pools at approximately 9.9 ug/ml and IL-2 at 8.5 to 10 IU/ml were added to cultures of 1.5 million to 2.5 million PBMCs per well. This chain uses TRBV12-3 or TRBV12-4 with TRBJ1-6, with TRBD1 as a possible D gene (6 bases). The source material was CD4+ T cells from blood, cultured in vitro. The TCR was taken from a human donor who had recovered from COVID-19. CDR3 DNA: TGTGCCAGCAGTTTGCACAGGGCCTATTCACCCCTCCACTTT. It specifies CASSLHRAYSPLHF.